This T cell receptor (beta chain) originates from a study of cytomegalovirus exposure and HLA in healthy donors. Study-level results: In a later analysis, a missense DCLRE1C variant was linked to TCR beta V- and J-gene trimming. Investigators reported some 150 TCR beta chains as tied to cytomegalovirus. It was assumed in the presence/absence analyses that sequencing depth was roughly uniform across donors. In a later analysis, compared with equally common non-associated chains, HLA-associated beta chains were more expanded.

The germline gives CDR1 LGHNA, CDR2 YNFKEQ. This CDR3 is built from 15 residues. V lost 1 base and J lost 5; bases outside the gene matches: 5. Primers included in the PCR were 60 Vbeta and 13 Jbeta primers. Measured with immunoSEQ multiplex PCR; TCRdb has only the in-frame clones, and not every one. The table lists over 150,000 clones, around three quarters of them singletons. To note about this clone: Antigen: not known.

Material: PBMCs. The receptor comes from a man aged 25 to 40 in good health and CMV-seropositive. The chain has TRBV4-2 and TRBJ2-7, with 10 positions matching TRBD1. The CDR3 is CASSQGDRGLHEQYF. Written as DNA, the CDR3 is TGTGCCAGCAGCCAAGGGGACAGGGGTCTCCACGAGCAGTACTTC.